The clone carrying this T cell receptor beta chain showed up just a few times. Its target is unknown. The sample comes from a study of CD8 T cells in ankylosing spondylitis. Notes on the study in general: Reports say disease-linked clones showed up significantly more in matched ankylosing spondylitis synovial fluid.

TCRdb reprocessed the 5' RACE reads with MiXCR, giving one entry per CDR3 protein. The table lists 40,000 or so distinct CDR3 sequences, about 9.4% of them singletons. The germline CDR1 and CDR2 sequences are SQVTM and ANQGSEA. The CDR3 has 14 amino acids. Between the trimmed V and J ends, which lost 5 bases and 0 bases, there was a span of 10 bases. The sequenced sample consisted of blood, either unsorted or a sorted T cell fraction (not recorded which). This chain connects TRBV29-1 to TRBJ2-2; D is possibly TRBD2 (5 bases). This clonotype was obtained from a male donor with ankylosing spondylitis or in good health (not recorded which). CDR3 residues: CSVNPGANTGELFF. CDR3 nucleotide sequence: TGCAGCGTTAACCCCGGGGCGAACACCGGGGAGCTGTTTTTT.